This TCR beta chain was identified during a study of OX40 agonist ivuxolimab in advanced cancers. The CDR3 is 19 amino acids. Trimming stripped 0 bases from V and 6 bases from J, with 26 bases between. Germline V lookup: CDR1 SQVTM, CDR2 ANQGSEA. Some clones are missing from TCRdb's copy, which holds only in-frame ones; the method was immunoSEQ multiplex PCR. The sample carries under 25,000 clones, more than 80% recorded once. This clonotype was sampled from an adult with an advanced solid tumor such as melanoma, head and neck, liver or kidney cancer. The material was CD4+ or CD8+ T cells sorted from blood, obtained in a trial of the OX40 agonist ivuxolimab. This rearrangement joins TRBV29-1 to TRBJ1-4; a weak D match, TRBD1 (6 bases). This chain's CDR3 is CSVEDLPNGEQGEHEKLFF. CDR3 DNA: TGCAGCGTTGAAGATCTTCCCAACGGCGAACAGGGAGAGCATGAAAAACTGTTTTTT.